This T cell receptor (beta chain) was obtained from a study of T cell responses to AZD1222 COVID-19 vaccine. Whole-study findings and limits: Repertoires were sampled only after the peak T cell response. Baseline antibody screening turned up just six or seven seropositive AZD1222 recipients. An increase in Spike-specific TCR breadth and depth was observed after two AZD1222 doses.

A remark on this clone: Its antigen remains unidentified.

Generated by immunoSEQ multiplex PCR, the TCRdb table keeps only in-frame clones and is missing some. The data contain 130,000 to 150,000 clones, around 88% of them singletons. The sequence was obtained from an adult in good health. Sequencing was performed on peripheral blood, taken on day 0 of MenACWY control vaccination.

This CDR3 reads CASRPGQLNYGYTF. Here the CDR3 DNA reads TGTGCCAGCAGACCCGGACAGCTTAACTATGGCTACACCTTC. This chain links TRBV28 with TRBJ1-2; tentative D call: TRBD1 (6 bases). CDR3 size: 14 residues. Germline-derived CDR1 and CDR2 are MDHEN and SYDVKM. V shed 6 bases and J shed 1 base, with 12 bases lying between them.